Shown below are 27 T cell receptor beta chains from a single sample sequenced in a study of blood T cells in healthy people across ages. Sample-barcoded 5' priming and a J-beta primer mix drove a second PCR of roughly 7 to 11 cycles. TCRdb re-called the 5' RACE reads with MiXCR, one entry per CDR3 protein. The sample lists around 790,000 distinct CDR3 sequences, around two fifths seen once, with around 21% in the top ten. The sample comprised blood. These receptors originate from a man between 60 and 70 years old in good health.

This chain uses TRBV5-5 with TRBJ1-2; weak D call: TRBD1 (6 bases). Germline CDR1 and CDR2: SGHKS and YYEKEE (reference sequence). This CDR3 contains 15 residues. The V end lost 0 bases, the J end lost 4 bases, and 13 bases lay between the germline ends. The CDR3 reads CASSLGGGSAYGYTF. The CDR3 region has the DNA TGTGCCAGCAGCTTGGGCGGGGGCTCTGCCTATGGCTACACCTTC.

This clonotype was seen just once. The chain carries TRBV29-1 and TRBJ1-1, with D hard to call. Trimming removed 0 bases at V and 6 bases at J, with 8 bases between. Per germline, CDR1 SQVTM and CDR2 ANQGSEA. There are 12 residues in the CDR3. This CDR3 is CSVEEHGAEAFF. CDR3 nucleotides: TGCAGCGTTGAAGAACACGGTGCTGAAGCTTTCTTT.

V is TRBV7-3 and J is TRBJ1-2; D ambiguous. The germline CDR1 and CDR2 sequences are SGHTA and FQGTGA. This CDR3 comprises 13 residues. V was shortened by 5 bases and J by 6 bases, with 13 bases between the two germline ends. Here the CDR3 DNA reads TGTGCCAGCAGCCTAAGCCAAACCCATGGCTACACCTTC. It translates to CASSLSQTHGYTF. The whole variable domain, filled in from reference TRBV7-3 and TRBJ1-2, reads GAGVSQTPSNKVTEKGKYVELRCDPISGHTALYWYRQSLGQGPEFLIYFQGTGAADDSGLPNDRFFAVRPEGSVSTLKIQRTERGDSAVYLCASSLSQTHGYTFGSGTRLTVV.

Here the CDR3 reads CASSFGGELFF. The CDR3 DNA follows: TGTGCCAGCAGCTTCGGCGGGGAGCTGTTTTTT. V usage is TRBV7-2 and J usage is TRBJ2-2; D gene unclear. The CDR3 totals 11 residues. V gave up 3 bases and J gave up 7 bases, with 3 bases separating them. Germline V gives CDR1 SGHTA, CDR2 FQGNSA.

In this sample, this clonotype turned up a few times. The J gene is TRBJ1-1, the V gene TRBV6-5, with D maybe TRBD1 (5 bases). Germline V gene sequence: CDR1 MNHEY, CDR2 SVGAGI. The CDR3 has 13 amino acids. V lost 7 bases to trimming and J lost 6 bases, with 15 bases between them. CDR3 DNA sequence: TGTGCCAGCACCTGGGACCCTTTAGCTGAAGCTTTCTTT. Translation: CASTWDPLAEAFF.

This rearrangement joins TRBV27 to TRBJ2-5; 9 nucleotides agree with TRBD1. The CDR3 covers 13 residues. Looked up from germline, CDR1 is MNHEY and CDR2 is SMNVEV (reference sequence). Unmatched junction bases numbered 13, after V lost 9 bases and J lost 11 bases. CDR3: CARSDRGPDTQYF. The CDR3, as DNA: TGTGCCAGATCGGACAGGGGTCCGGATACGCAGTACTTC.

This clonotype was found a few times. V is TRBV7-2 and J is TRBJ2-5, with 12 nucleotides matching TRBD2. CDR1 is SGHTA and CDR2 is FQGNSA in the germline V gene. This CDR3 spans 14 amino acids. The V and J ends lost 3 bases and 5 bases, in that order; junction bases with no gene match: 1. This CDR3 reads CASSFGLAGETQYF. DNA of the CDR3: TGTGCCAGCAGCTTCGGACTAGCGGGGGAGACCCAGTACTTC. The full variable domain, rest sourced from reference TRBV7-2 and TRBJ2-5, is GAGVSQSPSNKVTEKGKDVELRCDPISGHTALYWYRQSLGQGLEFLIYFQGNSAPDKSGLPSDRFSAERTGGSVSTLTIQRTQQEDSAVYLCASSFGLAGETQYFGPGTRLLVL.

On this clonotype itself: This may stem from a read error, because a much larger clone lies one nucleotide away. The chain couples TRBV13 to TRBJ2-5, with D unresolved. The V and J ends lost 0 bases and 11 bases respectively, with 16 bases between them. Germline CDR1 PRHDT, CDR2 FYEKMQ (reference sequence). This CDR3 has 14 residues. CDR3 region: CASSLGQRADEQYF. CDR3 nucleotides: TGTGCCAGCAGCTTAGGTCAGCGTGCGGATGAGCAGTACTTC. Looking up the rest from reference TRBV13 and TRBJ2-5 gives the full variable domain: AAGVIQSPRHLIKEKRETATLKCYPIPRHDTVYWYQQGPGQDPQFLISFYEKMQSDKGSIPDRFSAQQFSDYHSELNMSSLELGDSALYFCASSLGQRADEQYFGPGTRLLVL.

This clonotype was counted between two and nine times. The CDR3 is CASRLLAGEDTQYF. The CDR3 DNA reads as TGCGCCAGCAGACTCCTAGCGGGGGAAGATACGCAGTATTTT. The chain is built from TRBV5-1 and TRBJ2-3; TRBD2 agrees at 10 bases. V trimming: 5 bases; J trimming: 5 bases; junction bases outside the gene matches: 5. Germline CDR1 is SGHRS and CDR2 is YFSETQ. CDR3 length: 14 amino acids.

The sample holds a few counts of this clonotype. V gene TRBV9 combines with J gene TRBJ2-4; a possible D gene is TRBD2 (6 bases). The J call may be wrong; the DNA end is better matched by TRBJ2-7. This CDR3 region has 14 residues. CDR1 is SGDLS and CDR2 is YYNGEE in the germline V gene. CDR3 nucleotides: TGTGCCAGCAGCGTGGGGGGAGACGTGGACGAGCAGTACTTC. Residues: CASSVGGDVDEQYF.

This clonotype occurred a few times. The chain has TRBV25-1 and TRBJ2-1; maybe TRBD1 (6 bases). The length of the CDR3 is 13 residues. V lost 4 bases and J 12 bases, leaving 16 bases between the germline ends. Germline values: CDR1 MGHDK, CDR2 SYGVNS. CDR3 protein: CASSGDLWGPQFF. The CDR3, as DNA: TGTGCCAGCAGTGGAGATCTTTGGGGGCCGCAGTTCTTC.

This chain joins TRBV20-1 and TRBJ2-1, with TRBD2 matching 10 bases. Unmatched junction bases numbered 2, after V lost 1 base and J lost 2 bases. Germline V gene lookup returns CDR1 DFQATT and CDR2 SNEGSKA (reference sequence). The CDR3 has 15 residues. CDR3 sequence (DNA): TGCAGTGCTAGAGCAACTAGCGGGGCCTACAATGAGCAGTTCTTC. Translation gives CSARATSGAYNEQFF.

The table lists this clonotype with a count of one. An end of the junction does not agree with germline; a read error may underlie this. V is TRBV2 and J is TRBJ1-6; D unresolved. Germline-derived CDR1 and CDR2 are SNHLY and FYNNEI. CDR3 size: 14 residues. In DNA form, the CDR3 reads TGTGCCAGCAGGGAATTAGGTTCAAATTCACCCCCCCACTTT. This gives the protein CASRELGSNSPPHF.

This chain uses TRBV29-1 with TRBJ2-1, with D unclear. V lost 5 bases and J 7 bases, leaving 6 bases between the germline ends. In germline, CDR1 is SQVTM, CDR2 ANQGSEA. This CDR3 region has 10 residues. Here the CDR3 reads CSVSVNEQFF. In nucleotides, the CDR3 is TGCAGCGTTTCAGTGAATGAGCAGTTCTTC.

This clonotype was detected only once. The gene calls are TRBV27 and TRBJ2-1; TRBD1 is a possible D gene (6 bases). CDR1 MNHEY and CDR2 SMNVEV come from the germline V gene (reference sequence). The V end was cut by 1 base, the J end by 7 bases, with 23 bases between. The CDR3 has 18 amino acids. The CDR3: CASSLLRSDRSFRNEQFF. CDR3 DNA: TGTGCCAGCAGTTTATTACGAAGTGACAGGAGCTTTAGGAATGAGCAGTTCTTC.

The chain joins TRBV5-6 to TRBJ2-7; TRBD1 might be the D (6 bases). The CDR3 totals 15 residues. Germline-derived CDR1 and CDR2 are SGHDT and YYEEEE. V was shortened by 1 base and J by 0 bases, with 11 bases between the two germline ends. The CDR3 sequence: CASSLYRRGSYEQYF. DNA of the CDR3: TGTGCCAGCAGCTTGTACCGCAGGGGCTCCTACGAGCAGTACTTC.

Only a few counts were recorded for this clonotype. The chain uses TRBV20-1 and TRBJ1-6; 9 nucleotides line up with TRBD1. Germline V lookup: CDR1 DFQATT, CDR2 SNEGSKA (reference sequence). V lost 0 bases, J lost 9 bases, and 9 bases stayed unmatched. The CDR3 is made up of 16 amino acids. The CDR3 here is CSARDRDRDLRSPLHF. CDR3 bases: TGCAGTGCTAGAGATCGGGACAGGGATTTACGTTCACCCCTCCACTTT.

The chain employs TRBV4-3 and TRBJ2-3; D is uncertain. This CDR3 has 14 amino acids. Trimming cost V 3 bases and J 3 bases, with 10 bases left between them. Germline V gene lookup returns CDR1 LGHNA and CDR2 YSLEER. The CDR3 region has the DNA TGCGCCAGCAGCCAGGACGCTAATACAGATACGCAGTATTTT. This encodes CASSQDANTDTQYF.

This clonotype was found a few times. The rearrangement uses TRBV5-5 and TRBJ2-1; weak D call: TRBD1 (6 bases). Per the germline V gene, CDR1 is SGHKS and CDR2 is YYEKEE (reference sequence). CDR3 length equals 15 residues. The V end lost 6 bases, the J end lost 3 bases, and 16 bases lay between the germline ends. CDR3 sequence: CASILDGTFYNEQFF. DNA of the CDR3: TGTGCCAGCATCCTCGACGGGACATTCTACAATGAGCAGTTCTTC.

Notes on this clonotype: A much larger clone lies a single base off, so this may be a read error. V and J are TRBV10-2 and TRBJ2-5; 9 bases line up with TRBD1. The CDR3 is 16 residues long. Germline CDR1 reads WSHSY; CDR2 reads SAAADI. The CDR3 loop reads CASSGDHRGLKETRYF. The CDR3 DNA follows: TGCGCCAGCAGTGGAGACCACAGGGGGCTCAAGGAGACCCGGTACTTC.

The J gene is TRBJ2-5, the V gene TRBV6-6, with 8 positions matching TRBD2. This CDR3 contains 17 residues. Germline CDR1 reads MNHNY; CDR2 reads SVGAGI (reference sequence). Trimming removed 6 bases from V and 0 bases from J; junction bases left unmatched: 12. CDR3 sequence: CASSGGASRWYQETQYF. The CDR3 region has the DNA TGTGCCAGCAGCGGGGGGGCCAGCCGGTGGTACCAAGAGACCCAGTACTTC.

The chain is built from TRBV27 and TRBJ1-2, with D uncertain. This CDR3 contains 15 residues. V lost 2 bases, J lost 4 bases, and 14 bases lay in between. Looked up from germline, CDR1 is MNHEY and CDR2 is SMNVEV (reference sequence). The CDR3 reads CASSLGPPMVYGYTF. CDR3 DNA sequence: TGTGCCAGCAGTTTAGGGCCGCCGATGGTCTATGGCTACACCTTC.

The genes are TRBV20-1 and TRBJ2-5; a weak D match, TRBD1 (5 bases). V was pared by 0 bases and J by 5 bases, with 16 bases between. Per germline, CDR1 DFQATT and CDR2 SNEGSKA (reference sequence). The CDR3 totals 15 residues. The CDR3 loop reads CSARDSVRVGETQYF. CDR3 DNA: TGCAGTGCTAGAGATAGTGTCAGGGTGGGCGAGACCCAGTACTTC.

The V and J genes are TRBV6-2 or TRBV6-3 and TRBJ2-7, with D possibly TRBD2 on 6 matching bases. CDR3 length: 15 residues. V lost 0 bases, J lost 0 bases, and 9 bases lay in between. CDR1 is MNHEY, CDR2 SVGEGT, per germline. The chain's CDR3 is CASSYSAGPSYEQYF. In nucleotides, the CDR3 is TGTGCCAGCAGTTACTCGGCGGGGCCCTCCTACGAGCAGTACTTC.

This clonotype was observed a handful of times. V usage is TRBV7-2 and J usage is TRBJ2-3; 9 nucleotides match TRBD2. The CDR3 is 16 residues long. Germline-derived CDR1 and CDR2 are SGHTA and FQGNSA. Germline trimming cut 1 base from V and 4 bases from J; bases unmatched to any gene: 6. Written as DNA, the CDR3 is TGTGCCAGCAGCTTAGAGGGCGGGGGGGCGTCAGATACGCAGTATTTT. It is translated as CASSLEGGGASDTQYF.

This clonotype was found once. The chain recombines TRBV18 with TRBJ1-4; perhaps TRBD1 as D (6 bases). V shed 3 bases and J shed 8 bases, with 13 bases lying between them. The CDR3 loop spans 14 amino acids. Germline V gives CDR1 KGHSH, CDR2 LQKENI. CDR3 sequence reads: CASSPDSRPEKLFF. In nucleotides, the CDR3 is TGTGCCAGCTCACCGGACAGCCGGCCCGAAAAACTGTTTTTT.

The chain carries TRBV6-5 and TRBJ2-1; D is ambiguous. The CDR3 has 16 amino acids. The V and J ends lost 6 bases and 7 bases respectively, with 22 bases between them. Germline-derived CDR1 and CDR2 are MNHEY and SVGAGI. The CDR3 nucleotides read TGTGCCAGCAGCCCTAGGTCGGCCAGCAGTCGGAATGAGCAGTTCTTC. Protein product: CASSPRSASSRNEQFF.